This record looks at one T cell receptor beta chain sequence and its context. Germline CDR1 is SGHDT and CDR2 is YYEEEE. This CDR3 spans 15 amino acids. V dropped 0 bases and J dropped 5 bases, with 14 bases sitting between them. The data stem from a study of control samples from healthy donors and cancer patients. Sequencing was performed with immunoSEQ multiplex PCR; in TCRdb, only in-frame clones are kept and a portion is missing. The table lists 170,000 or so clones, approximately 93% of them singletons. The source of this sequence is a woman aged 40 to 49 in good health. The chain couples TRBV5-6 to TRBJ1-2; no clear D. Source material: blood. The CDR3 sequence is CASSLAGVLPYGYTF. The DNA of the CDR3 is TGTGCCAGCAGCTTGGCCGGTGTACTCCCATATGGCTACACCTTC.